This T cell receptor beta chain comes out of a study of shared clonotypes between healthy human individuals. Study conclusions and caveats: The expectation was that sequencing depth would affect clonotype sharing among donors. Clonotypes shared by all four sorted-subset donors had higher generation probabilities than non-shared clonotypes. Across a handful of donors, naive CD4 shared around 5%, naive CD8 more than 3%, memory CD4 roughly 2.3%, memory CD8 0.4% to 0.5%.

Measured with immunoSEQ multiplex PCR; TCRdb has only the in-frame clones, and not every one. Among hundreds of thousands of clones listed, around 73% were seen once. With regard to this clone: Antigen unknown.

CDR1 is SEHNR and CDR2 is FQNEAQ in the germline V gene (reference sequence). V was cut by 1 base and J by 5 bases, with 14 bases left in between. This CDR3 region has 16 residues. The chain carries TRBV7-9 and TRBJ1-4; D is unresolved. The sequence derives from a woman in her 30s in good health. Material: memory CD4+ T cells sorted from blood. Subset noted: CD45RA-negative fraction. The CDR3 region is CASSLGSTHVNEKLFF. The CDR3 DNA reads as TGTGCCAGCAGCTTAGGGTCCACCCACGTAAATGAAAAACTGTTTTTT.